A single sample is the source of the 24 T cell receptor beta chains below, sequenced in a study of CD8 T cells in Susac syndrome. Random hexamers served to reverse transcribe roughly 0.45 to 1 ug RNA. Via MiXCR, TCRdb re-called the immunoSEQ multiplex PCR reads, giving one row per CDR3 protein. The data contain about 250,000 distinct CDR3 sequences, about 93% of them singletons. Input material: CD4+ T cells from PBMCs. Receptors originate from a human donor with multiple sclerosis.

The rearrangement links TRBV12-3 or TRBV12-4 to TRBJ2-2; 8 bases match TRBD1. J gave up 5 bases and V 5 bases, and 4 bases lay outside the gene matches. The CDR3 covers 14 residues. In nucleotides, the CDR3 is TGTGCCAGCAGTCACAACAGGGGGACCGGGGAGCTGTTTTTT. Translation gives CASSHNRGTGELFF.

This chain connects TRBV5-4 to TRBJ1-2; 10 nucleotides agree with TRBD1. CDR1 SGHNT and CDR2 YYREEE come from the germline V gene (reference sequence). The J segment lost 8 bases and the V segment lost 3 bases, leaving 7 bases of the junction unmatched. CDR3 length: 14 residues. CDR3 DNA: TGTGCCAGCAGCTGGGCCGGGACAGGGGACGGCTACACCTTC. Translation: CASSWAGTGDGYTF.

The gene calls are TRBV19 and TRBJ2-5; D might be TRBD1 (7 bases). Per germline, CDR1 LNHDA and CDR2 SQIVND (reference sequence). V lost 3 bases and J lost 5, with 16 bases in between. This CDR3 is built from 15 residues. The CDR3 loop is CASSMNGGGLETQYF. In nucleotides, the CDR3 is TGTGCCAGTAGTATGAACGGAGGGGGCTTGGAGACCCAGTACTTC. Full variable domain (outside the CDR3, taken from reference TRBV19 and TRBJ2-5): DGGITQSPKYLFRKEGQNVTLSCEQNLNHDAMYWYRQDPGQGLRLIYYSQIVNDFQKGDIAEGYSVSREKKESFPLTVTSAQKNPTAFYLCASSMNGGGLETQYFGPGTRLLVL.

The chain employs TRBV28 and TRBJ2-5; 7 bases align to TRBD1. V lost 6 bases, J lost 5 bases, and 9 bases stayed unmatched. CDR1 is MDHEN, CDR2 SYDVKM, per germline. CDR3 length: 14 amino acids. CDR3 DNA: TGTGCCAGCAGCGACAGGGACCTATTCGAGACCCAGTACTTC. Protein: CASSDRDLFETQYF.

The chain links TRBV20-1 to TRBJ2-1; 11 bases are shared with TRBD2. In germline, CDR1 is DFQATT, CDR2 SNEGSKA (reference sequence). This CDR3 comprises 15 residues. Unmatched junction bases numbered 6, after V lost 0 bases and J lost 8 bases. CDR3: CSARDPTSGRDEQFF. The CDR3 nucleotides are TGCAGTGCTAGAGACCCTACTAGCGGGAGAGATGAGCAGTTCTTC.

This chain joins TRBV27 and TRBJ2-1; TRBD2 is a possible D gene (7 bases). Germline CDR1 is MNHEY and CDR2 is SMNVEV (reference sequence). The CDR3 extends over 15 amino acids. V lost 2 bases and J 4 bases, leaving 12 bases between the germline ends. The DNA for the CDR3 is TGTGCCAGCAGTTTACGCGGGGGCGGGTACAATGAGCAGTTCTTC. It translates to CASSLRGGGYNEQFF.

V is TRBV4-1 and J is TRBJ1-4; D uncertain. V was trimmed by 2 bases and J by 8 bases, leaving 15 bases between them. The CDR3 extends over 15 amino acids. CDR1 is MGHRA and CDR2 is YSYEKL in the germline V gene. The CDR3 DNA follows: TGCGCCAGCAGCCAACCGACCTATAGGGTCGAAAAACTGTTTTTT. It yields the protein CASSQPTYRVEKLFF.

The rearrangement links TRBV4-2 to TRBJ1-3, with 10 bases that match TRBD1. Germline values: CDR1 LGHNA, CDR2 YNFKEQ. After removal of 4 bases from V and 7 bases from J, the junction contained 10 bases not matched to a gene. CDR3 length equals 16 residues. As DNA, the CDR3 is TGTGCCAGCAGCCCCTGGGGACAGGGGATTGGGAACACCATATATTTT. Protein: CASSPWGQGIGNTIYF.

The chain is built from TRBV20-1 and TRBJ2-6; 7 bases agree with TRBD1. CDR1 DFQATT and CDR2 SNEGSKA come from the germline V gene (reference sequence). CDR3 size: 14 residues. V lost 2 bases to trimming and J lost 12 bases; unmatched junction nucleotides: 10. The DNA of the CDR3 is TGCAGTGCTAGACCTTTGGGACAGTCAGGCGTCCTGACTTTC. Its protein is CSARPLGQSGVLTF.

V usage is TRBV28 and J usage is TRBJ2-3; TRBD1 matches at 7 bases. Germline V gives CDR1 MDHEN, CDR2 SYDVKM. V gave up 6 bases and J gave up 4 bases; unmatched junction bases: 7. This CDR3 has 14 amino acids. Here the CDR3 reads CASSRRQGSDTQYF. Written as DNA, the CDR3 is TGTGCCAGCAGCCGTCGACAGGGCTCAGATACGCAGTATTTT.

This sequence joins TRBV5-1 and TRBJ1-2, with D unresolved. Trimming shortened V by 1 base and J by 3 bases, and 10 bases separated the two germline ends. This CDR3 spans 14 amino acids. Germline V gives CDR1 SGHRS, CDR2 YFSETQ. The CDR3 loop is CASSLWVDDYGYTF. Written as DNA, the CDR3 is TGCGCCAGCAGCTTGTGGGTAGACGACTATGGCTACACCTTC.

The V call is TRBV6-4, the J call TRBJ1-6; D is uncertain. Germline CDR1 and CDR2: MRHNA and SNTAGT. The CDR3 covers 13 residues. The V end lost 3 bases, the J end lost 8 bases, and 8 bases lay between the germline ends. The CDR3 protein is CASSESLDSPLHF. For the CDR3, the DNA is TGTGCCAGCAGTGAAAGCTTGGATTCACCCCTCCACTTT.

The V gene is TRBV24-1, the J gene TRBJ2-5; D perhaps matches TRBD1 (6 bases). V was cut by 4 bases and J by 2 bases, with 13 bases left in between. This CDR3 is built from 15 residues. Looked up from germline, CDR1 is KGHDR and CDR2 is SFDVKD. CDR3: CATSEVRDKQETQYF. As DNA, the CDR3 is TGTGCCACCAGTGAAGTACGGGACAAGCAAGAGACCCAGTACTTC.

The chain is built from TRBV29-1 and TRBJ2-1, with D maybe TRBD2 (6 bases). The V gene lost 1 base and the J gene lost 7 bases, with 8 bases spanning the gap. Per germline, CDR1 SQVTM and CDR2 ANQGSEA. The CDR3 consists of 12 residues. CDR3 in amino acids: CSVEASVNEQFF. Here the CDR3 DNA reads TGCAGCGTTGAAGCTAGCGTAAATGAGCAGTTCTTC.

The chain couples TRBV20-1 to TRBJ2-5, with 9 bases aligning to TRBD2. The CDR3 loop spans 16 amino acids. V lost 1 base and J lost 5; bases outside the gene matches: 11. CDR1 and CDR2 from the germline V gene are DFQATT and SNEGSKA (reference sequence). The CDR3 coding sequence is TGCAGTGCTAGAGTTCCCATGGCGGGAGGGGGGGAGACCCAGTACTTC. Translating it yields CSARVPMAGGGETQYF.

The J gene is TRBJ2-7, the V gene TRBV6-2 or TRBV6-3; 11 bases line up with TRBD1. With V trimmed by 5 bases and J by 3 bases, 6 bases remained unmatched. Germline V gene sequence: CDR1 MNHEY, CDR2 SVGEGT. This CDR3 spans 15 amino acids. CDR3: CASSHRDRGVYEQYV. The CDR3 DNA follows: TGTGCCAGCAGTCACCGGGACAGGGGGGTCTACGAGCAGTACGTC.

This clonotype was seen a few times. The rearrangement uses TRBV6-1 and TRBJ1-2; 8 bases align to TRBD1. CDR1 is MNHNS, CDR2 SASEGT, per germline. With V trimmed by 5 bases and J by 8 bases, 10 bases remained unmatched. This CDR3 is built from 14 residues. The DNA of the CDR3 is TGTGCCAGCAGTTACCGGACAGGGTTGAAAGGCTACACCTTC. Translated: CASSYRTGLKGYTF.

This chain links TRBV11-2 with TRBJ1-4; D is ambiguous. The CDR3 is made up of 13 amino acids. CDR1 is SGHAT, CDR2 FQNNGV, per germline. V was shortened by 1 base and J by 7 bases, with 7 bases between the two germline ends. CDR3 nucleotides: TGTGCCAGCAGCTTAGGGGATATTGAAAAACTGTTTTTT. It is translated as CASSLGDIEKLFF. Variable domain in full (rest from reference TRBV11-2 and TRBJ1-4): EAGVAQSPRYKIIEKRQSVAFWCNPISGHATLYWYQQILGQGPKLLIQFQNNGVVDDSQLPKDRFSAERLKGVDSTLKIQPAKLEDSAVYLCASSLGDIEKLFFGSGTQLSVL.

V is TRBV5-6 and J is TRBJ1-4; D not certain. Germline-derived CDR1 and CDR2 are SGHDT and YYEEEE. The CDR3 length is 13 residues. V lost 0 bases, J lost 8 bases, and 8 bases lay in between. Here the CDR3 reads CASSLAPREKLFF. The CDR3 nucleotides read TGTGCCAGCAGCTTGGCCCCTCGAGAAAAACTGTTTTTT.

The gene calls are TRBV7-9 and TRBJ2-3, with D perhaps TRBD1 (6 bases). The V end lost 5 bases, the J end lost 2 bases, and 14 bases lay between the germline ends. CDR3 length equals 15 residues. Germline-derived CDR1 and CDR2 are SEHNR and FQNEAQ (reference sequence). The DNA of the CDR3 is TGTGCCAGCAGCCCCGACGGGACATACACAGATACGCAGTATTTT. It encodes CASSPDGTYTDTQYF. The variable domain in full, with the rest retrieved from reference TRBV7-9 and TRBJ2-3, is DTGVSQNPRHKITKRGQNVTFRCDPISEHNRLYWYRQTLGQGPEFLTYFQNEAQLEKSRLLSDRFSAERPKGSFSTLEIQRTEQGDSAMYLCASSPDGTYTDTQYFGPGTRLTVL.

The chain couples TRBV28 to TRBJ2-7; weak D call: TRBD2 (6 bases). With 3 bases removed from V and 3 bases from J, the gap between germline ends came to 12 bases. CDR3 length: 14 amino acids. The germline gives CDR1 MDHEN, CDR2 SYDVKM. CDR3 nucleotide sequence: TGTGCCAGCAGTTTGGAGGGGCCAGGCTACGAGCAGTACTTC. Encoded protein: CASSLEGPGYEQYF.

The V call is TRBV9, the J call TRBJ1-6; D is undetermined. Germline V lookup: CDR1 SGDLS, CDR2 YYNGEE. V was trimmed by 4 bases and J by 7 bases, leaving 12 bases between them. This CDR3 comprises 14 residues. The CDR3 DNA follows: TGTGCCAGCAGCACCTCAGGACCAAATTCACCCCTCCACTTT. Amino acids: CASSTSGPNSPLHF.

This chain connects TRBV5-1 to TRBJ2-3; D may be TRBD1 (6 bases). CDR1 and CDR2 (germline): SGHRS, YFSETQ. Trimming stripped 0 bases from V and 2 bases from J, with 13 bases between. This CDR3 contains 16 residues. CDR3 amino acids: CASSLVTGADTDTQYF. For the CDR3, the DNA is TGCGCCAGCAGCTTGGTGACAGGAGCCGACACAGATACGCAGTATTTT.

V is TRBV23-1 and J is TRBJ2-7; 11 bases align to TRBD1. TRBV23-1 falls under the ORF class, with uncertain function. The V segment lost 5 bases and the J segment 3 bases; nucleotides outside the gene matches: 9. CDR3 size: 16 residues. CDR3 loop: CASSGPGQGVFYEQYV. The CDR3 nucleotides are TGCGCCAGCAGTGGCCCGGGACAGGGGGTTTTCTACGAGCAGTACGTC.